A single sample is the source of the 28 T cell receptor beta chains below, sequenced in a study of cytomegalovirus exposure and HLA in healthy donors. Amplification used 60 Vbeta primers and 13 Jbeta primers. Repertoires were generated with immunoSEQ multiplex PCR, while TCRdb's copy carries only in-frame clones and drops some. This sample carries 75,000 to 95,000 clones, roughly four fifths of them seen once, and the ten largest clones take under 15%. The material sequenced was PBMCs. All receptors come from a human donor in good health.

V and J are TRBV29-1 and TRBJ1-1; 9 bases align to TRBD1. Germline V lookup: CDR1 SQVTM, CDR2 ANQGSEA. V was clipped by 6 bases and J by 4 bases; unmatched bases: 9. There are 14 residues in the CDR3. The CDR3 loop reads CSVGQGVPPTEAFF. The CDR3, as DNA: TGCAGCGTGGGACAGGGCGTTCCACCCACTGAAGCTTTCTTT.

CDR3 in DNA: TGTGCCAGCAGTTACGCCGGGGGGGGCTGGGACACTGAAGCTTTCTTT. Its protein product is CASSYAGGGWDTEAFF. This chain joins TRBV6-5 and TRBJ1-1; a possible D gene is TRBD1 (6 bases). Germline CDR1 and CDR2: MNHEY and SVGAGI. V gave up 2 bases and J gave up 3 bases, with 16 bases separating them. CDR3 length: 16 residues.

With regard to this clone: Lacking the conserved final phenylalanine or tryptophan, this CDR3 likely reflects a read error. No DNA is shown, since the ends of the CDR3 on it are uncertain; the CDR3 is the one TCRdb lists. The CDR3 loop is CASGGPLG. The rearrangement links TRBV25-1 to TRBJ2-6; the listed D gene, TRBD2, was not tested against the DNA. Germline CDR1 and CDR2: MGHDK and SYGVNS. A total of 8 residues make up the CDR3, ends included.

This clone showed up just once. V gene TRBV4-3 combines with J gene TRBJ2-1; TRBD2 agrees at 10 bases. The V gene's germline CDR1 is LGHNA and CDR2 YSLEER. The V segment lost 4 bases and the J segment 8 bases; nucleotides outside the gene matches: 14. The CDR3 is made up of 17 amino acids. The CDR3 bases are TGCGCCAGCAGCCGAATTGCTAGCGGGGGCCTTTCCGATGAGCAGTTCTTC. Its translation is CASSRIASGGLSDEQFF.

The chain is built from TRBV14 and TRBJ1-2; D is unclear. CDR3 length equals 12 residues. V was shortened by 4 bases and J by 4 bases, with 7 bases between the two germline ends. The germline V gene has CDR1 SGHDN and CDR2 FVKESK. This CDR3 reads CASSPSSYGYTF. For the CDR3, the DNA is TGTGCCAGCAGCCCTTCCTCCTATGGCTACACCTTC.

Regarding this clone: Other nucleotide sequences from this sample produce the same CDR3. The V gene is TRBV27, the J gene TRBJ1-2; D is unresolved. V was shortened by 3 bases and J by 1 base, with 6 bases between the two germline ends. Germline lookup yields CDR1 MNHEY and CDR2 SMNVEV (reference sequence). This CDR3 has 13 residues. Written as DNA, the CDR3 is TGTGCCAGCAGTTTCAATAGTAACTATGGCTACACCTTC. It yields the protein CASSFNSNYGYTF.

This clone appeared once. This sequence joins TRBV5-1 and TRBJ2-1; 7 bases line up with TRBD2. Per germline, CDR1 SGHRS and CDR2 YFSETQ. The CDR3 covers 15 residues. V trimming: 5 bases; J trimming: 4 bases; junction bases outside the gene matches: 9. The CDR3 sequence: CASSLSSSGYNEQFF. CDR3 bases: TGCGCCAGCAGTTTGTCGTCTAGCGGATACAATGAGCAGTTCTTC.

Here the CDR3 reads CASSRGDGYTF. CDR3 DNA sequence: TGTGCCAGCAGCCGGGGGGACGGCTACACCTTC. This chain uses TRBV6-1 with TRBJ1-2; maybe TRBD1 (5 bases). Looked up from germline, CDR1 is MNHNS and CDR2 is SASEGT. Trimming left V 6 bases short and J 8 bases short, with 10 bases between. The CDR3 spans 11 residues.

In its sample, this clone was seen a few times. The chain recombines TRBV30 with TRBJ1-2, with a possible D match to TRBD1 (6 bases). CDR1 and CDR2 from the germline V gene are GTSNPN and SVGIG (reference sequence). This CDR3 contains 13 residues. V shed 0 bases and J shed 6 bases, with 11 bases lying between them. CDR3 in amino acids: CAWSVTGIDGYTF. CDR3 nucleotide sequence: TGTGCCTGGAGTGTAACAGGGATCGATGGCTACACCTTC. Complete variable domain (other parts from reference TRBV30 and TRBJ1-2): SQTIHQWPATLVQPVGSPLSLECTVEGTSNPNLYWYRQAAGRGLQLLFYSVGIGQISSEVPQNLSASRPQDRQFILSSKKLLLSDSGFYLCAWSVTGIDGYTFGSGTRLTVV.

The rearrangement uses TRBV6-5 and TRBJ1-4; D may be TRBD1 (5 bases). There are 15 residues in the CDR3. Deletions cut 0 bases from V and 8 bases from J, with 13 bases between. Germline V gives CDR1 MNHEY, CDR2 SVGAGI. This chain's CDR3 is CASSYSSQGGEKLFF. CDR3 DNA: TGTGCCAGCAGTTACTCATCTCAGGGTGGGGAAAAACTGTTTTTT.

CDR3 coding DNA: TGTGCCAGCATGGAGACTGAAGCTTTCTTT. Translating gives CASMETEAFF. J is TRBJ1-1 and V is TRBV2, with D hard to call. The CDR3 covers 10 residues. CDR1 and CDR2 (germline): SNHLY, FYNNEI. Trimming left V 7 bases short and J 5 bases short, with 5 bases between.

The chain combines TRBV2 with TRBJ1-1; D gene ambiguous. This CDR3 region has 14 residues. CDR1 SNHLY and CDR2 FYNNEI come from the germline V gene. Trimming removed 3 bases at V and 6 bases at J, with 14 bases between. In DNA form, the CDR3 reads TGTGCCAGCAGTGACCGGTCCCCGAGGGCTGAAGCTTTCTTT. Protein: CASSDRSPRAEAFF.

The rearrangement joins TRBV5-1 to TRBJ2-3; TRBD2 matches 8 bases. The V segment lost 6 bases and the J segment 6 bases; nucleotides outside the gene matches: 6. Germline CDR1 reads SGHRS; CDR2 reads YFSETQ. The CDR3 sequence is 13 residues long. CDR3 amino acids: CASNTGGADTQYF. In nucleotides, the CDR3 is TGCGCCAGCAACACGGGGGGGGCGGATACGCAGTATTTT.

J is TRBJ2-2 and V is TRBV6-5, with D possibly being TRBD1 (6 bases). V lost 6 bases and J 4 bases, leaving 12 bases between the germline ends. The CDR3 runs 14 residues. Per germline, CDR1 MNHEY and CDR2 SVGAGI. This chain's CDR3 is CASRGTRATGELFF. In DNA, the CDR3 is TGTGCCAGCAGGGGGACACGCGCCACCGGGGAGCTGTTTTTT.

The rearrangement joins TRBV5-6 to TRBJ2-3, with unresolved D. Germline V gene lookup returns CDR1 SGHDT and CDR2 YYEEEE. This CDR3 region has 12 residues. Trimming took 4 bases from V and 10 from J, leaving 13 bases between them. CDR3 DNA: TGTGCCAGCAGCCGCCTTGGTGAGGCGCAGTATTTT. Its translation: CASSRLGEAQYF.

Points on this clone: Sequence at one end of the junction differs from germline and may be a read error. The V call is TRBV6-5, the J call TRBJ1-2, with a possible D match to TRBD1 (6 bases). The CDR3 totals 15 residues. Germline V gene sequence: CDR1 MNHEY, CDR2 SVGAGI. The CDR3 DNA sequence: TGTGCCAGCCTTAATTCAGGGGATGTTGGGTATGGCTACCCCTTC. It is translated as CASLNSGDVGYGYPF.

The rearrangement joins TRBV15 to TRBJ1-5, with D hard to call. The germline V gene has CDR1 LNHNV and CDR2 YYDKDF (reference sequence). CDR3 length equals 16 residues. V lost 3 bases to trimming and J lost 4 bases, with 16 bases between them. CDR3 bases: TGTGCCACCAGCAGGGGAGTTATAGGGCCGAATCAGCCCCAGCATTTT. Its translation: CATSRGVIGPNQPQHF.

The J gene is TRBJ1-2, the V gene TRBV30; D call uncertain. With 2 bases removed from V and 2 bases from J, the gap between germline ends came to 12 bases. The CDR3 runs to 14 residues. Germline CDR1 and CDR2: GTSNPN and SVGIG (reference sequence). The CDR3 spells CAWSSSRVNYGYTF. CDR3 bases: TGTGCCTGGAGTTCCTCTCGGGTCAACTATGGCTACACCTTC.

This clone came up once. CDR3 loop: CASSELVTAANTGELFF. The CDR3 DNA follows: TGTGCCAGCAGTGAATTGGTGACAGCCGCGAACACCGGGGAGCTGTTTTTT. The chain employs TRBV25-1 and TRBJ2-2; TRBD1 might be the D (5 bases). With 1 base removed from V and 0 bases from J, the gap between germline ends came to 12 bases. The CDR3 runs to 17 residues. CDR1 MGHDK and CDR2 SYGVNS come from the germline V gene.

The chain couples TRBV9 to TRBJ1-2, with D maybe TRBD1 (6 bases). This CDR3 spans 13 amino acids. V was trimmed by 7 bases and J by 1 base, leaving 11 bases between them. Per the germline V gene, CDR1 is SGDLS and CDR2 is YYNGEE. CDR3 DNA: TGTGCCAGCGGACGACAGGATAACTATGGCTACACCTTC. Its translation: CASGRQDNYGYTF.

This clone was seen more than once but under ten times. Written as DNA, the CDR3 is TGTGCCAGCCGCAGCTCCTACGAGCAGTACTTC. The encoded protein is CASRSSYEQYF. The genes are TRBV6-5 and TRBJ2-7; D is unresolved. V was clipped by 8 bases and J by 0 bases, with 5 bases between them. This CDR3 has 11 amino acids. CDR1 and CDR2 (germline): MNHEY, SVGAGI.

CDR3 bases: TGTGCCAGCAGGGACGGGACAGGGGGGGAGGTAGCTTTCTTT. It codes for CASRDGTGGEVAFF. The chain joins TRBV2 to TRBJ1-1, with 11 bases aligning to TRBD1. CDR3 length equals 14 residues. Losses at the gene ends were 6 bases for V and 10 bases for J; bases not matched to a gene: 10. Germline-derived CDR1 and CDR2 are SNHLY and FYNNEI.

This chain uses TRBV18 with TRBJ1-4; the D gene is possibly TRBD1 (5 bases). Germline CDR1 reads KGHSH; CDR2 reads LQKENI. Trimming took off 1 base at V and 4 bases at J, with 10 bases between the two ends. This CDR3 contains 15 residues. This CDR3 reads CASSPLQTVNEKLFF. The CDR3 nucleotides are TGTGCCAGCTCACCACTACAGACAGTTAATGAAAAACTGTTTTTT.

The CDR3 DNA follows: TGTGCCAGCAGCTTTTACCATGCGGGGGGGGCCACTGGAAACACCATATATTTT. Translation gives CASSFYHAGGATGNTIYF. This sequence joins TRBV5-5 and TRBJ1-3, with D maybe TRBD1 (6 bases). The V end lost 2 bases, the J end lost 2 bases, and 20 bases lay between the germline ends. The CDR3 has 18 amino acids. Germline loops: CDR1 SGHKS, CDR2 YYEKEE (reference sequence).

The CDR3 loop is CASSLAGGSYEQYF. The CDR3 region has the DNA TGTGCCAGCAGTTTAGCGGGGGGGTCCTACGAGCAGTACTTC. The chain joins TRBV6-5 to TRBJ2-7, with TRBD2 identical over 11 bases. The germline V gene has CDR1 MNHEY and CDR2 SVGAGI. This CDR3 region has 14 residues. Trimming at V came to 4 bases and at J to 1 base, leaving 0 bases not matched to a gene.

The V and J genes are TRBV9 and TRBJ2-7, with TRBD2 matching over 14 bases. Germline V gene data show CDR1 as SGDLS and CDR2 as YYNGEE. The J segment lost 9 bases and the V segment lost 3 bases, leaving 2 bases of the junction unmatched. This CDR3 is 13 amino acids long. The CDR3 loop is CASSAGTSGGQYF. The DNA for the CDR3 is TGTGCCAGCAGCGCCGGGACTAGCGGGGGGCAGTACTTC.

The table lists this clone with a few counts. The chain has TRBV27 and TRBJ1-4; D possibly corresponds to TRBD1 (5 bases). The CDR3 is made up of 15 amino acids. The germline V and J ends were trimmed by 3 bases and 2 bases, with 10 bases remaining between them. From germline, CDR1 is MNHEY and CDR2 SMNVEV (reference sequence). The CDR3 region is CASSFWGGTNEKLFF. DNA for the CDR3: TGTGCCAGCAGTTTCTGGGGGGGGACTAATGAAAAACTGTTTTTT.

In this sample, this clone turned up once. The chain has TRBV5-4 and TRBJ1-4; 7 nucleotides line up with TRBD1. CDR3 length: 15 amino acids. V lost 5 bases to trimming and J lost 7 bases; unmatched junction nucleotides: 11. In germline, CDR1 is SGHNT, CDR2 YYREEE (reference sequence). CDR3: CASSLSRGYGEKLFF. DNA of the CDR3: TGTGCCAGCAGTCTCAGCAGGGGGTACGGTGAAAAACTGTTTTTT.